This TCR beta chain comes out of a study of blood T cell repertoires in COVID-19 (dated by TCRdb to the early 2020s). Study-level background: Samples from collaborators originated in the United States, Italy and Spain and spanned both the acute and convalescent phases of COVID-19. The prospective study material was composed of cDNA or gDNA derived from T cells, B-cell-depleted T cells, or PBMCs. Subjects who had been exposed to COVID-19, were actively infected with it, or had recovered from it provided the deeply sampled blood TCRbeta repertoires that made up the dataset. A freely available public database, intended as a resource for researchers studying the immune response to SARS-CoV-2, is where the repertoires were released. Samples came from the ongoing ImmuneRACE study (first 160 participants) plus 1,254 subjects from 6 global collaborators. A de-identified subject ID, COVID-19 status, age in years and sex were almost always included in the sample metadata. HLA class I and class II types, where available, came from metadata supplied by the sample provider rather than from assay-based typing.

In the case of this clone: No antigen is known for it. Per-base quality was not reported, and no clone a single base away is much larger than it.

Taken from the germline V gene (reference sequence), the CDR1 and CDR2 loops are SEHNR and FQNEAQ. V gives up 4 bases and J gives up 1 base, and the segment between their germline ends measures 7 bases. The CDR3, cysteine through phenylalanine, is 13 amino acids long. The DNA shown is the 39-base CDR3, in frame from base 1. On the study overall, not on this receptor specifically: The amount of clinical and demographic metadata varied by source and participant and was provided uncurated.

TCRbeta CDR3 regions were amplified from genomic DNA using the immunoSEQ Assay, a bias-controlled multiplex PCR. The original methods were these. Within the assay, amplification of reference gene primers was used to estimate how many nucleated cells each sample contained. To quantify the absolute abundance of each unique TCRbeta CDR3 rearrangement, sequence reads were collapsed and filtered. Productive Simpson clonality was computed per sample as the square root of Simpson's diversity index over productive rearrangements. In its TCRdb copy, this immuneACCESS table keeps in-frame sequences only and misses some clones. Where compared with another copy, unresolved V genes explain less than half of these, and the others have no known cause. For V, J and clone size, that table is used; D and trimming come from the DNA. The sample yields about 120,000 clones; 80% to 90% were counted once. The biggest ten clones account for 25% to 35% of the sample.

Collaborating institutions collected whole blood in K2EDTA tubes following their own protocols. For TCRbeta analysis, collaborator samples were shipped as frozen whole blood, as isolated PBMCs, or as DNA extracted from either sample type. Recombination joined TRBV7-9 with TRBJ1-2; TRBD1 might be the D gene, on 6 matching bases. The origin of this receptor is a man between 65 and 85 years old with active or convalescent COVID-19. The sample consisted of peripheral blood. The nucleotides are TGTGCCAGCAGCTCAGGGGATAACTATGGCTACACCTTC. It translates as CASSSGDNYGYTF. With the rest looked up from the reference TRBV7-9 and TRBJ1-2 genes rather than sequenced, the full variable domain is DTGVSQNPRHKITKRGQNVTFRCDPISEHNRLYWYRQTLGQGPEFLTYFQNEAQLEKSRLLSDRFSAERPKGSFSTLEIQRTEQGDSAMYLCASSSGDNYGYTFGSGTRLTVV.